The sequence of this T cell receptor (beta chain) was determined in a study of blood T cell repertoires in COVID-19. About the research overall: Resolution of symptoms, clearance, or two negative PCRs was present in recovered Cohort 3 donors.

Trimming pared 4 bases from V and 8 bases from J, leaving 15 bases between. Germline loops: CDR1 SGHNT, CDR2 YYREEE (reference sequence). The CDR3 has 14 amino acids. Original analysis: Reference gene primer amplification gave nucleated cell count estimates. The data were produced by immunoSEQ multiplex PCR, yet TCRdb's version contains in-frame clones alone and is incomplete. Clonal size and the V and J genes are those of that table, whereas D and trimming came from the DNA. The profile shows about 360,000 clones, 80% to 90% of them singletons. This clone has a single count. The source of this sequence is a man aged 35-49 years in a cohort exposed to, infected with or recovered from COVID-19 (not recorded which). The source material was PBMCs or T cells enriched from blood (not recorded which). This chain links TRBV5-4 with TRBJ1-4, with D tentatively TRBD1 (6 bases). The CDR3: CASSVNRDGEKLFF. The CDR3 nucleotides are TGTGCCAGCAGCGTGAACAGGGATGGGGAAAAACTGTTTTTT.